This TCR beta chain was sequenced for a study of T cell changes during pregnancy in multiple sclerosis. The assay was immunoSEQ multiplex PCR, and TCRdb's table has in-frame clones only and misses some. The sample carries about 59,000 clones, approximately 94% recorded once. Germline CDR1 and CDR2: SEHNR and FQNEAQ (reference sequence). The ends lost 7 bases at V and 7 bases at J; junction bases unmatched: 7. The CDR3 runs 14 residues. This chain links TRBV7-9 with TRBJ2-1, with 10 bases identical to TRBD2. The sequence was obtained from a female donor with multiple sclerosis, enrolled in a pregnancy study. Here the sequenced sample was CD8+ T cells from peripheral blood mononuclear cells, taken after pregnancy. In nucleotides, the CDR3 is TGTGCCAGCACCCCTAGCGGGAGAGGGAATGAGCAGTTCTTC. Amino acid sequence: CASTPSGRGNEQFF.